Below, 25 T cell receptor beta chains from the same sample are listed, as sequenced in a study of response to subunit inactivated influenza vaccine. MiXCR was run by TCRdb on the RT-PCR reads, yielding one entry per CDR3 protein. In the table there are under 550,000 distinct CDR3 sequences, 7.5% to 8.5% of which are singletons. This specimen consisted of PBMCs from blood, obtained 23 months after vaccination. The source is a man aged 50-75 years who received an inactivated influenza vaccine.

This clonotype was detected many times. The chain is built from TRBV27 and TRBJ2-7, with 9 bases aligning to TRBD1. This CDR3 region has 15 residues. With 10 bases clipped from V and 2 bases from J, the junction kept 12 bases outside the gene matches. Looked up from germline, CDR1 is MNHEY and CDR2 is SMNVEV (reference sequence). The CDR3 here is CATKSSDRGTYEQYF. The DNA for the CDR3 is TGTGCCACCAAGAGTTCAGACAGGGGGACCTACGAGCAGTACTTC.

This chain connects TRBV6-1 to TRBJ2-5; 8 nucleotides line up with TRBD1. J was trimmed by 11 bases and V by 6 bases; bases with no gene match: 11. The length of the CDR3 is 13 residues. CDR1 MNHNS and CDR2 SASEGT come from the germline V gene. The CDR3 reads CASSQGAGGGQYF. The CDR3 coding sequence is TGTGCCAGCAGCCAGGGGGCTGGAGGTGGACAGTACTTC.

The table lists this clonotype with many counts. The chain carries TRBV20-1 and TRBJ1-1; weak D call: TRBD1 (5 bases). CDR1 and CDR2 (germline): DFQATT, SNEGSKA (reference sequence). CDR3 size: 13 residues. With 1 base removed from V and 5 bases from J, the gap between germline ends came to 11 bases. This CDR3 reads CSARVQGWTEAFF. The CDR3 DNA reads as TGCAGTGCTAGAGTTCAGGGATGGACTGAAGCTTTCTTT.

The rearrangement uses TRBV30 and TRBJ1-1, with 7 bases identical to TRBD1. The CDR3 extends over 16 amino acids. Germline V gene sequence: CDR1 GTSNPN, CDR2 SVGIG (reference sequence). V lost 0 bases, J lost 0 bases, and 7 bases stayed unmatched. CDR3 DNA sequence: TGTGCCTGGAGTGTAAGGGACAGTTACTTGAACACTGAAGCTTTCTTT. It specifies CAWSVRDSYLNTEAFF. The entire variable domain, with the rest obtained from reference TRBV30 and TRBJ1-1, is as follows: SQTIHQWPATLVQPVGSPLSLECTVEGTSNPNLYWYRQAAGRGLQLLFYSVGIGQISSEVPQNLSASRPQDRQFILSSKKLLLSDSGFYLCAWSVRDSYLNTEAFFGQGTRLTVV.

This clonotype has a count of ten or more. CDR3 sequence: CASSWLAGGTKETQYF. In nucleotides, the CDR3 is TGTGCCAGCAGTTGGTTAGCGGGAGGGACAAAAGAGACCCAGTACTTC. The genes are TRBV12-3 or TRBV12-4 and TRBJ2-5; 11 nucleotides line up with TRBD2. The length of the CDR3 is 16 residues. V lost 4 bases and J lost 3; bases outside the gene matches: 7.

This clonotype has a handful of counts. This chain joins TRBV9 and TRBJ2-7; D gene uncertain. V was shortened by 0 bases and J by 0 bases, with 7 bases between the two germline ends. This CDR3 comprises 14 residues. Germline V gives CDR1 SGDLS, CDR2 YYNGEE. Here the CDR3 DNA reads TGTGCCAGCAGCGTAGAGGTGAGCTCCTACGAGCAGTACTTC. Translation gives CASSVEVSSYEQYF. The entire variable domain, with the rest obtained from reference TRBV9 and TRBJ2-7, is as follows: DSGVTQTPKHLITATGQRVTLRCSPRSGDLSVYWYQQSLDQGLQFLIQYYNGEERAKGNILERFSAQQFPDLHSELNLSSLELGDSALYFCASSVEVSSYEQYFGPGTRLTVT.

A few counts support this clonotype. The chain has TRBV5-6 and TRBJ1-1, with a tentative D call TRBD1 (6 bases). This CDR3 contains 17 residues. The V end lost 1 base, the J end lost 10 bases, and 26 bases lay between the germline ends. Germline loops: CDR1 SGHDT, CDR2 YYEEEE. The CDR3: CASSLSPGEVTEGGAFF. CDR3 sequence (DNA): TGTGCCAGCAGCTTGTCCCCTGGGGAGGTCACAGAGGGGGGAGCTTTCTTT.

The genes are TRBV20-1 and TRBJ1-1, with D possibly being TRBD1 (6 bases). Trimming stripped 3 bases from V and 5 bases from J, with 22 bases between. From germline, CDR1 is DFQATT and CDR2 SNEGSKA (reference sequence). This CDR3 spans 16 amino acids. Here the CDR3 DNA reads TGCAGTGCTAGGAACCACAGGGCAGGGAGGTTTACTGAAGCTTTCTTT. This translates into CSARNHRAGRFTEAFF.

This clonotype was seen only a few times. The rearrangement links TRBV4-2 to TRBJ2-7; a possible D gene is TRBD2 (6 bases). Per germline, CDR1 LGHNA and CDR2 YNFKEQ. The V end was cut by 3 bases, the J end by 2 bases, with 14 bases between. CDR3 length: 15 residues. For the CDR3, the DNA is TGTGCCAGCAGCCAGGCATTTTGGACTACCTACGAGCAGTACTTC. Its translation is CASSQAFWTTYEQYF.

This clonotype appeared a few times. V and J are TRBV4-3 and TRBJ2-2; 8 bases fit TRBD2. V trimming: 0 bases; J trimming: 5 bases; junction bases outside the gene matches: 11. CDR1 is LGHNA, CDR2 YSLEER, per germline. CDR3 length equals 18 residues. The CDR3 DNA follows: TGCGCCAGCAGCCAAGATAAACACGGGAGGGCCGTTACCGGGGAGCTGTTTTTT. Its protein product is CASSQDKHGRAVTGELFF.

This clonotype was seen a few times. The chain employs TRBV6-4 and TRBJ2-2; 8 nucleotides agree with TRBD1. CDR1 is MRHNA, CDR2 SNTAGT, per germline. The CDR3 runs 14 residues. The V segment lost 3 bases and the J segment 5 bases; nucleotides outside the gene matches: 2. CDR3: CASSEDRATGELFF. The CDR3 DNA is TGTGCCAGCAGTGAGGACAGGGCTACCGGGGAGCTGTTTTTT.

V and J are TRBV2 and TRBJ2-7; 8 bases align to TRBD1. The CDR3 is made up of 16 amino acids. V gave up 5 bases and J gave up 5 bases; unmatched junction bases: 14. Germline lookup yields CDR1 SNHLY and CDR2 FYNNEI. CDR3 region: CASSPVRGRPVDEQYF. The CDR3 DNA reads as TGTGCCAGCAGTCCCGTCAGGGGGCGCCCCGTCGACGAGCAGTACTTC.

The sample holds a few counts of this clonotype. V usage is TRBV6-1 and J usage is TRBJ1-6; possibly TRBD1 for D (5 bases). The CDR3 is 15 amino acids. CDR1 and CDR2 (germline): MNHNS, SASEGT. V was clipped by 6 bases and J by 0 bases, with 9 bases between them. The CDR3 is CASRRDSSYNSPLHF. The DNA for the CDR3 is TGTGCCAGCAGGCGCGACAGCTCCTATAATTCACCCCTCCACTTT.

This clonotype has a count of ten or more. The chain couples TRBV12-3 or TRBV12-4 to TRBJ1-5, with D unresolved. The CDR3 consists of 14 residues. The V gene lost 3 bases and the J gene lost 4 bases, with 10 bases spanning the gap. Written as DNA, the CDR3 is TGTGCCAGCAGTTTTATGAGCTTAAATCAGCCCCAGCATTTT. It translates to CASSFMSLNQPQHF.

The V call is TRBV7-2, the J call TRBJ2-3, with a possible D match to TRBD1 (5 bases). The CDR3 contains 15 residues. CDR1 and CDR2 (germline): SGHTA, FQGNSA. Trimming took 5 bases from V and 2 from J, leaving 14 bases between them. The CDR3 nucleotides read TGTGCCAGCAGCCCCCTTAGGGGCAACACAGATACGCAGTATTTT. Its protein is CASSPLRGNTDTQYF.

The chain combines TRBV13 with TRBJ2-5; perhaps TRBD1 as D (6 bases). The CDR3 runs to 15 residues. Germline values: CDR1 PRHDT, CDR2 FYEKMQ (reference sequence). The germline V and J ends were trimmed by 0 bases and 4 bases, with 12 bases remaining between them. The CDR3, as DNA: TGTGCCAGCAGCTTAGGCCTCAGGGGTGGAGAGACCCAGTACTTC. This encodes CASSLGLRGGETQYF.

This clonotype was seen once. The chain couples TRBV11-2 to TRBJ1-1; no clear D. This CDR3 has 14 amino acids. V was pared by 3 bases and J by 6 bases, with 14 bases between. The V gene's germline CDR1 is SGHAT and CDR2 FQNNGV. In DNA form, the CDR3 reads TGTGCCAGCAGCTTGCAGGCTGGTAACTCTGAAGCTTTCTTT. Translated: CASSLQAGNSEAFF.

This clonotype was observed a handful of times. The V and J genes are TRBV19 and TRBJ1-4, with D maybe TRBD1 (5 bases). The length of the CDR3 is 14 residues. The germline V gene has CDR1 LNHDA and CDR2 SQIVND (reference sequence). V lost 7 bases, J lost 8 bases, and 17 bases lay in between. The CDR3 spells CASTSRRGSEKLFF. As DNA, the CDR3 is TGTGCCAGTACATCGAGAAGGGGCAGCGAAAAACTGTTTTTT.

In its sample, this clonotype was seen many times. This chain uses TRBV5-5 with TRBJ1-1; D unresolved. V was clipped by 0 bases and J by 0 bases, with 6 bases between them. Germline values: CDR1 SGHKS, CDR2 YYEKEE (reference sequence). The length of the CDR3 is 14 residues. This chain's CDR3 is CASSLDRLNTEAFF. CDR3 coding DNA: TGTGCCAGCAGCTTGGATCGGCTGAACACTGAAGCTTTCTTT. The full variable domain, with the rest looked up from reference TRBV5-5 and TRBJ1-1, is DAGVTQSPTHLIKTRGQQVTLRCSPISGHKSVSWYQQVLGQGPQFIFQYYEKEERGRGNFPDRFSARQFPNYSSELNVNALLLGDSALYLCASSLDRLNTEAFFGQGTRLTVV.

This clonotype was seen repeatedly, ten times or more. The rearrangement links TRBV24-1 to TRBJ2-1; TRBD2 is a possible D gene (6 bases). CDR1 and CDR2 (germline): KGHDR, SFDVKD. The V and J ends lost 3 bases and 0 bases respectively, with 17 bases between them. The CDR3 loop spans 18 amino acids. The CDR3 DNA is TGTGCCACCAGTGATAACCTAGTCGGGGGTAGCTCCTACAATGAGCAGTTCTTC. As protein: CATSDNLVGGSSYNEQFF.

Only a few counts were recorded for this clonotype. The V and J genes are TRBV11-2 and TRBJ2-4; weak D call: TRBD2 (5 bases). Germline V gene lookup returns CDR1 SGHAT and CDR2 FQNNGV. V dropped 2 bases and J dropped 6 bases, with 26 bases sitting between them. This CDR3 contains 19 residues. CDR3 sequence (DNA): TGTGCCAGCAGCTTACTACCTCCGGGGAGACGGGTAAAGGGAAACATTCAGTACTTC. As protein: CASSLLPPGRRVKGNIQYF.

In its sample, this clonotype was seen many times. This chain joins TRBV7-2 and TRBJ2-1; tentative D call: TRBD2 (5 bases). Germline V gene lookup returns CDR1 SGHTA and CDR2 FQGNSA. This CDR3 is 13 amino acids long. V was pared by 2 bases and J by 9 bases, with 11 bases between. The CDR3 nucleotides read TGTGCCAGCAGCTTATTACTACGGGGTGAGCAGTTCTTC. Its protein product is CASSLLLRGEQFF.

This clonotype was recorded a few times. The J gene is TRBJ2-1, the V gene TRBV5-1; perhaps TRBD2 as D (5 bases). V lost 4 bases and J lost 4, with 15 bases in between. CDR3 length equals 15 residues. CDR1 and CDR2 (germline): SGHRS, YFSETQ. The CDR3 here is CASSHSAPGYNEQFF. CDR3 bases: TGCGCCAGCAGCCACAGCGCCCCGGGGTACAATGAGCAGTTCTTC. Filled out from reference TRBV5-1 and TRBJ2-1, the complete variable domain reads KAGVTQTPRYLIKTRGQQVTLSCSPISGHRSVSWYQQTPGQGLQFLFEYFSETQRNKGNFPGRFSGRQFSNSRSEMNVSTLELGDSALYLCASSHSAPGYNEQFFGPGTRLTVL.

The chain joins TRBV6-2 or TRBV6-3 to TRBJ2-3; possibly TRBD2 for D (6 bases). The CDR3 runs 12 residues. Deletions cut 6 bases from V and 7 bases from J, with 11 bases between. CDR1 and CDR2 from the germline V gene are MNHEY and SVGEGT. CDR3 sequence (DNA): TGTGCCAGCAGGGACTACGCCAATACGCAGTATTTT. Translation: CASRDYANTQYF.

This clonotype occurred many times. The genes are TRBV11-2 and TRBJ2-5; no reliable D call. This CDR3 contains 12 residues. Trimming stripped 1 base from V and 4 bases from J, with 4 bases between. From germline, CDR1 is SGHAT and CDR2 FQNNGV. The CDR3, as DNA: TGTGCCAGCAGCTTAGTGCCAGAGACCCAGTACTTC. Translated, it gives CASSLVPETQYF. The full variable domain, rest sourced from reference TRBV11-2 and TRBJ2-5, is EAGVAQSPRYKIIEKRQSVAFWCNPISGHATLYWYQQILGQGPKLLIQFQNNGVVDDSQLPKDRFSAERLKGVDSTLKIQPAKLEDSAVYLCASSLVPETQYFGPGTRLLVL.